This TCR beta chain was retrieved from a study of blood T cell repertoires in COVID-19 (dated by TCRdb to 2019 to 2021). In terms of the full investigation: The collaborator samples originated in the United States, Italy and Spain and spanned the acute and convalescent phases of COVID-19. The prospective study material was composed of cDNA or gDNA derived from T cells, B-cell-depleted T cells, or PBMCs. Deeply sampled blood TCRbeta repertoires from subjects exposed to, actively infected with, or recovered from COVID-19 were included in the dataset. The repertoires were released in a freely available public database meant as a resource for research on the immune response to SARS-CoV-2. Samples came from the ongoing ImmuneRACE study (first 160 participants) plus 1,254 subjects from 6 global collaborators. The sample metadata nearly always contained a de-identified subject ID, COVID-19 status, age in years and sex. HLA class I and class II types, where available, came from metadata supplied by the sample provider rather than from assay-based typing.

The immunoSEQ Assay, a bias-controlled multiplex PCR, was used to amplify TCRbeta CDR3 regions from genomic DNA. As for the original processing: The number of nucleated cells in each sample was estimated by amplification of reference gene primers within the assay. To quantify the absolute abundance of each unique TCRbeta CDR3 rearrangement, sequence reads were collapsed and filtered. Productive Simpson clonality was computed per sample as the square root of Simpson's diversity index over productive rearrangements. The table comes from immuneACCESS by way of TCRdb, which keeps in-frame sequences with V and J called. Part of the clones is missing from these tables; in studies checked, under half for an unresolved V gene and the rest for unknown reasons. V, J and clone size derive from that table, while D and trimming were established from the DNA sequence. The sample table holds about 72,000 clones, of which roughly 85% were seen once. 30% to 40% of the sample is in the top ten clones.

What the research found in general, with its limitations: The amount of clinical and demographic metadata varied by source and participant and was provided uncurated.

The CDR3 measures 13 amino acids from cysteine to phenylalanine. The DNA shown is the 39-base CDR3, in frame from base 1. In the germline V gene, CDR1 corresponds to SGHAT and CDR2 to FQNNGV. V gives up 5 bases and J gives up 5 bases, and the segment between their germline ends measures 9 bases. Note on this clone: Its recognized antigen is unknown. Base quality data are lacking; no much larger clone is found one base away.

The collaborating institutions used their own protocols to collect whole blood in K2EDTA tubes. For TCRbeta analysis, collaborators shipped samples as frozen whole blood, isolated PBMCs, or DNA extracted from either of those sample types. The receptor's source is an elderly woman with active or convalescent COVID-19. The chain joins TRBV11-2 to TRBJ1-4, and the D gene may be TRBD1, 5 bases matching. Sequences were obtained from peripheral blood. The nucleotides are TGTGCCAGCAGCCGGGGGAACAATGAAAAACTGTTTTTT. This translates into CASSRGNNEKLFF.